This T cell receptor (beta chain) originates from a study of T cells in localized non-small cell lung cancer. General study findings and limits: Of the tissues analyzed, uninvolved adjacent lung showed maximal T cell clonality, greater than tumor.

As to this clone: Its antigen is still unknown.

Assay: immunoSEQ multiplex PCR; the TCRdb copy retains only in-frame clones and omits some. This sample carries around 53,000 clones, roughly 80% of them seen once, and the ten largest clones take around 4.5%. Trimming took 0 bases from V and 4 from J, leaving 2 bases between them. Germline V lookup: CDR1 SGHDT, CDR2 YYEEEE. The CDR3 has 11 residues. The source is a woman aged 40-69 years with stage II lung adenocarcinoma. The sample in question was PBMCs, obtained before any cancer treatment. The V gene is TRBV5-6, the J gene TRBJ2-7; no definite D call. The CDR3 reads CASSLGYEQYF. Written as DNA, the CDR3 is TGTGCCAGCAGCTTGGGTTACGAGCAGTACTTC.